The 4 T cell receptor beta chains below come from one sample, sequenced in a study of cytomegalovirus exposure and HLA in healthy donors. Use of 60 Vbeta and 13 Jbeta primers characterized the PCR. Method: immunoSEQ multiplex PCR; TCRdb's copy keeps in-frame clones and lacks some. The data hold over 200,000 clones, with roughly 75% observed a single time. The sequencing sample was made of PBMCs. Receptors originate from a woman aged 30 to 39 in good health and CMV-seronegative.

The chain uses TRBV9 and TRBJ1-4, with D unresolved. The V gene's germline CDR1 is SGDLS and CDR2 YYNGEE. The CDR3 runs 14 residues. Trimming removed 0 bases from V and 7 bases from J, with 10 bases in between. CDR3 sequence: CASSVGSTSEKLFF. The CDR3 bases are TGTGCCAGCAGCGTAGGGTCCACTTCTGAAAAACTGTTTTTT.

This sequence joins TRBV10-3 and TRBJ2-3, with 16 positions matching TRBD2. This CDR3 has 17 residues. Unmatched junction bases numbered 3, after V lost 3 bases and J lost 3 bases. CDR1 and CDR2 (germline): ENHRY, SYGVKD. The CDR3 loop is CAISEGTSGGATDTQYF. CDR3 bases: TGTGCCATCAGTGAAGGGACTAGCGGGGGGGCGACAGATACGCAGTATTTT.

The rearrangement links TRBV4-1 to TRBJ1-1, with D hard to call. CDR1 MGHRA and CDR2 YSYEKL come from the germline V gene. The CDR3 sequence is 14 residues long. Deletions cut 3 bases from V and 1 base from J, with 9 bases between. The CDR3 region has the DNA TGCGCCAGCAGCCAGACACACAAGAACACTGAAGCTTTCTTT. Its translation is CASSQTHKNTEAFF.

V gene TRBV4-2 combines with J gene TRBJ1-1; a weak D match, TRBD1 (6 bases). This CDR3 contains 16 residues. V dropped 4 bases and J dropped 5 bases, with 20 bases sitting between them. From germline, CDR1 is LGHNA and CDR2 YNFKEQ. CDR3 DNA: TGTGCCAGCAGCCCCTTTACAGGGATCGTGGGGACTGAAGCTTTCTTT. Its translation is CASSPFTGIVGTEAFF.